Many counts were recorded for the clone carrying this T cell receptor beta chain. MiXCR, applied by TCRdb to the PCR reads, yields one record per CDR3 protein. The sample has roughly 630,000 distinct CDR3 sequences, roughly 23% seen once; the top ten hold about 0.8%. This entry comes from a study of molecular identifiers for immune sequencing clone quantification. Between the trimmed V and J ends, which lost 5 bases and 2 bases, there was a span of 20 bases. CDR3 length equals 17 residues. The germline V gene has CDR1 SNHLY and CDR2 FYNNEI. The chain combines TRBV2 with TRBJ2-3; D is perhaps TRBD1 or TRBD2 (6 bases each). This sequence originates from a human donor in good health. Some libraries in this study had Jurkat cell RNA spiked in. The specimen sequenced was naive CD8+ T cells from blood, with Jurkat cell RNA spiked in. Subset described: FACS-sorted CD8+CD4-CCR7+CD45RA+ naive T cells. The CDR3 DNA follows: TGTGCCAGCAGTTCACCCCTGCGGGACACAACCACAGATACGCAGTATTTT. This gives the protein CASSSPLRDTTTDTQYF.